This T cell receptor beta chain is drawn from a study of blood T cell repertoires in COVID-19 (dated by TCRdb to the early 2020s). About the study as a whole: Collaborator samples came from the United States, Italy and Spain and covered acute and convalescent phases of COVID-19. Deeply sampled blood TCRbeta repertoires from subjects exposed to, actively infected with, or recovered from COVID-19 were included in the dataset. HLA class I and class II types, where available, came from metadata supplied by the sample provider rather than from assay-based typing. The repertoires were released in a freely available public database intended as a resource for research on the immune response to SARS-CoV-2. Nearly every sample came with metadata listing a de-identified subject ID, COVID-19 status, age in years and sex. The samples were drawn from two sources: the first 160 participants of the ongoing ImmuneRACE study, and fewer than 1,500 subjects contributed by 6 global collaborators. The prospective study material was composed of cDNA or gDNA derived from T cells, B-cell-depleted T cells, or PBMCs.

Beyond this particular receptor, the publication reports: Clinical and demographic metadata were provided uncurated, with the amount varying by source and participant.

There are 14 amino acids in the CDR3, from cysteine to phenylalanine inclusive. CDR3 DNA only is kept here, 42 bases in frame from base 1. For CDR1 and CDR2, the germline V gene lists SQVTM and ANQGSEA. V and J lose 4 bases and 4 bases, and a span of 16 bases separates them. A second Seattle source provided samples from volunteer blood donors who had recovered from COVID-19. Each collaborating institution followed its own protocols to collect whole blood in K2EDTA tubes. Collaborator samples were shipped for TCRbeta analysis as frozen whole blood, isolated PBMCs, or DNA extracted from either sample type. The immunoSEQ Assay, a bias-controlled multiplex PCR, was used to amplify TCRbeta CDR3 regions from genomic DNA. The source study handled its data this way. The number of nucleated cells in each sample was estimated from the amplification of reference gene primers within the assay. Sequence reads were collapsed and filtered to measure the absolute abundance of every unique TCRbeta CDR3 rearrangement. Productive Simpson clonality was computed per sample as the square root of Simpson's diversity index over productive rearrangements. Not all clones reach the TCRdb copy of this immuneACCESS table, which keeps in-frame sequences only. Checked studies attribute under half of the gap to unresolved V genes and leave the rest unexplained. V and J calls and clone size follow that table, whereas D and trimming were derived from the DNA. The sample includes some 290,000 clones, with about 85% observed a single time. The ten top clones hold over 2% of the sample.

Concerning this clone: Its target antigen remains unknown. No clone much larger than this one lies a single base away; base qualities are absent.

This TCR was recovered from a woman aged 45-65 years who had recovered from COVID-19. Sequencing was done on a sample of peripheral blood. The chain links TRBV29-1 with TRBJ1-2; a weak D assignment points to TRBD1 (5 bases agree). The CDR3 region reads CSVGRSTETYGYTF. The DNA reads as follows: TGCAGCGTTGGCCGCTCGACAGAAACCTATGGCTACACCTTC.